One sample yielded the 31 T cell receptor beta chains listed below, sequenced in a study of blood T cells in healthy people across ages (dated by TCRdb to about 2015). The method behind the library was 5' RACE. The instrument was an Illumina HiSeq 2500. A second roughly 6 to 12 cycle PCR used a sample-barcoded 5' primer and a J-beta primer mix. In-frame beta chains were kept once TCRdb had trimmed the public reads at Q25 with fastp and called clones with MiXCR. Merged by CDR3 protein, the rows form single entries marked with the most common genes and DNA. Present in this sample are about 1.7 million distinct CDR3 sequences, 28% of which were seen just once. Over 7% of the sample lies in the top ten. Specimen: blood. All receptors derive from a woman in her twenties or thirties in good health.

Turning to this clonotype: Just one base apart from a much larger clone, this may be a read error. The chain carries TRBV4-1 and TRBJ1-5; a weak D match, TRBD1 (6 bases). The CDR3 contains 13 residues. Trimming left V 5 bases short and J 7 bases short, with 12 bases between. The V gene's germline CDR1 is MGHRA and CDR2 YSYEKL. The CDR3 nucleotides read TGCGCCAGCAGCATACAGGGAGAACAGCCCCAGCATTTT. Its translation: CASSIQGEQPQHF.

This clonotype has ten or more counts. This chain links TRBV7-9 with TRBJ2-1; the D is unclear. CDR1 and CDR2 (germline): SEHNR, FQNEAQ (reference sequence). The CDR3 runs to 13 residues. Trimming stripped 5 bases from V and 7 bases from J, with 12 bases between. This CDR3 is CASSHYDSNEQFF. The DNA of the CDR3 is TGTGCCAGCAGCCACTACGATAGTAATGAGCAGTTCTTC.

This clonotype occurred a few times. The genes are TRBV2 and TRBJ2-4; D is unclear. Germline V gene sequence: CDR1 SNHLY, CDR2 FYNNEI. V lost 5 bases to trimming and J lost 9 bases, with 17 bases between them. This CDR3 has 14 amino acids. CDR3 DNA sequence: TGTGCCAGCAGTCCGGCCTATCAAACAAGCATTCAGTACTTC. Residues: CASSPAYQTSIQYF. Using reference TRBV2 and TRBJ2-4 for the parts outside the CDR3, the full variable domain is EPEVTQTPSHQVTQMGQEVILRCVPISNHLYFYWYRQILGQKVEFLVSFYNNEISEKSEIFDDQFSVERPDGSNFTLKIRSTKLEDSAMYFCASSPAYQTSIQYFGAGTRLSVL.

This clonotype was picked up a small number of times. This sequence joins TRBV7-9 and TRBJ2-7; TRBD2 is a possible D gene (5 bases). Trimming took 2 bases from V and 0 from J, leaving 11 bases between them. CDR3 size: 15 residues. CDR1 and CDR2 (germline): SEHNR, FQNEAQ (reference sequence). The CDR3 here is CASSLFAGSSYEQYF. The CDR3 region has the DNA TGTGCCAGCAGCTTATTCGCGGGCAGCTCCTACGAGCAGTACTTC. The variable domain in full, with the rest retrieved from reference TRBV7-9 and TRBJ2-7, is DTGVSQNPRHKITKRGQNVTFRCDPISEHNRLYWYRQTLGQGPEFLTYFQNEAQLEKSRLLSDRFSAERPKGSFSTLEIQRTEQGDSAMYLCASSLFAGSSYEQYFGPGTRLTVT.

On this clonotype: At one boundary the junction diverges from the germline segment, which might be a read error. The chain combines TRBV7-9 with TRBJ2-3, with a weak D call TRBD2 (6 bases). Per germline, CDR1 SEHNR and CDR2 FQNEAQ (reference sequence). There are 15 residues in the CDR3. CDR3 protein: CASRSLANGEDMQYF. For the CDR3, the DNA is TGTGCCAGCAGATCACTAGCCAATGGGGAGGATATGCAGTATTTT. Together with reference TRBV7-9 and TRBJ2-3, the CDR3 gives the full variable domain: DTGVSQNPRHKITKRGQNVTFRCDPISEHNRLYWYRQTLGQGPEFLTYFQNEAQLEKSRLLSDRFSAERPKGSFSTLEIQRTEQGDSAMYLCASRSLANGEDMQYFGPGTRLTVL.

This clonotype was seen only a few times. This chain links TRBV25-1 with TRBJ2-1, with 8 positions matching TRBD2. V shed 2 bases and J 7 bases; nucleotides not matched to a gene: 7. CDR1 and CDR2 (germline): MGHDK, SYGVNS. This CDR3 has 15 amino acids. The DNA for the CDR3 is TGTGCCAGCAGTGAAATGGGGGGACTAGGGAATGAGCAGTTCTTC. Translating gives CASSEMGGLGNEQFF.

The CDR3: CASSSGTHATETQFF. The CDR3 nucleotides read TGTGCCAGCAGCTCTGGGACTCACGCTACAGAGACCCAGTTCTTC. The V call is TRBV7-9, the J call TRBJ2-1, with D tentatively TRBD2 (6 bases). Germline-derived CDR1 and CDR2 are SEHNR and FQNEAQ (reference sequence). The CDR3 consists of 15 residues. V lost 4 bases and J lost 13, with 23 bases in between.

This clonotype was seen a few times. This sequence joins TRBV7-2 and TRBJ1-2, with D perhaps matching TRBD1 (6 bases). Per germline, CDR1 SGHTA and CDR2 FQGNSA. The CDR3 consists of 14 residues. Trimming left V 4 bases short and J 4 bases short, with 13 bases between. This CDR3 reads CASSSEGVVYGYTF. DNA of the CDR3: TGTGCCAGCAGCTCGGAGGGGGTGGTCTATGGCTACACCTTC.

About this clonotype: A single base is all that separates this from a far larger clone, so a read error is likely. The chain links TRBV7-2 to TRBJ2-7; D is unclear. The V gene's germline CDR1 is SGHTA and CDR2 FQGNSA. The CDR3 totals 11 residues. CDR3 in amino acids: CVSSVAYEQYF. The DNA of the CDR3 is TGTGTCAGCAGCGTCGCCTACGAGCAGTACTTC.

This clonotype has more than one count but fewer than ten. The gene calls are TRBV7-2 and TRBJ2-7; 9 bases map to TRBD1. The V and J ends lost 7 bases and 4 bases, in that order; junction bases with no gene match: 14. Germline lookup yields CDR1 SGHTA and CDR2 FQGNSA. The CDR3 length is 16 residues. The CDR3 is CASTLGGDRVAYEQYF. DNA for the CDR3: TGTGCCAGCACCCTGGGCGGGGACAGGGTGGCGTACGAGCAGTACTTC.

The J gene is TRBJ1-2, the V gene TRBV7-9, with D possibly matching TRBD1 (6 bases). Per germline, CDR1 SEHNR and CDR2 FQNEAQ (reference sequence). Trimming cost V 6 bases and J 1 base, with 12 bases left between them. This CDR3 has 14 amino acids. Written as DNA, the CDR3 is TGTGCCAGCAGTGAAGGACAGTATAACTATGGCTACACCTTC. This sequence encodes CASSEGQYNYGYTF. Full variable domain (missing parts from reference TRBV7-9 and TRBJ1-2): DTGVSQNPRHKITKRGQNVTFRCDPISEHNRLYWYRQTLGQGPEFLTYFQNEAQLEKSRLLSDRFSAERPKGSFSTLEIQRTEQGDSAMYLCASSEGQYNYGYTFGSGTRLTVV.

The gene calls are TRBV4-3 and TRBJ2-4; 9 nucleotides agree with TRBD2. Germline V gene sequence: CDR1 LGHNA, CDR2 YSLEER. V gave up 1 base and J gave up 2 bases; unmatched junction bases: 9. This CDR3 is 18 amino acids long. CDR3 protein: CASSQGLAEGGTKNIQYF. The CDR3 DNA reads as TGCGCCAGCAGCCAAGGACTAGCGGAGGGTGGTACCAAAAACATTCAGTACTTC.

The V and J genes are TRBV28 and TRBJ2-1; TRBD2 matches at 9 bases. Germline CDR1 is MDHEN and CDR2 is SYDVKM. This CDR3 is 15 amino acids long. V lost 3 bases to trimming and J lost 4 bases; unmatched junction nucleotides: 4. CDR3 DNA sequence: TGTGCCAGCAGTTTCGCGGGGGGGATTTACAATGAGCAGTTCTTC. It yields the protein CASSFAGGIYNEQFF.

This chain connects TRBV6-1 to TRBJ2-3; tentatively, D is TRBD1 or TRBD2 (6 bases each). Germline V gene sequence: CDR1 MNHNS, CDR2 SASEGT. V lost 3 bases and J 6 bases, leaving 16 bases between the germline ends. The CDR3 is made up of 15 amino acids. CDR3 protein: CASSDLLGGLDTQYF. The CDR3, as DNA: TGTGCCAGCAGTGACCTGCTTGGGGGGCTGGATACGCAGTATTTT.

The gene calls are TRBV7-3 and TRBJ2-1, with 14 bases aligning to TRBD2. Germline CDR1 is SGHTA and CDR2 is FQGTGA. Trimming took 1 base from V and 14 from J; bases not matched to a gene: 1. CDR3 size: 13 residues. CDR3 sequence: CASSLRTSGGKFF. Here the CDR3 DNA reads TGTGCCAGCAGCTTAAGGACTAGCGGGGGGAAGTTCTTC.

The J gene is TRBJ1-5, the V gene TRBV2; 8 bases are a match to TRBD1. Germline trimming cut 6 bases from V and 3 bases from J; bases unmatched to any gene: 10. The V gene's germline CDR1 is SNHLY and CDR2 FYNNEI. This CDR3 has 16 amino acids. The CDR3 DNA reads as TGTGCCAGCAGCCTGAGGACAGGGTTGATCAATCAGCCCCAGCATTTT. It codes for CASSLRTGLINQPQHF. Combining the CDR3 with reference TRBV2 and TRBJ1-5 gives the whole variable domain EPEVTQTPSHQVTQMGQEVILRCVPISNHLYFYWYRQILGQKVEFLVSFYNNEISEKSEIFDDQFSVERPDGSNFTLKIRSTKLEDSAMYFCASSLRTGLINQPQHFGDGTRLSIL.

The CDR3 DNA follows: TGTGCCAGCAGCTTAGTGAAAGGACAGGGGGACTATGGCTACACCTTC. Its protein is CASSLVKGQGDYGYTF. This chain links TRBV7-2 with TRBJ1-2, with TRBD1 matching 10 bases. The germline V gene has CDR1 SGHTA and CDR2 FQGNSA. The CDR3 sequence is 16 residues long. J was trimmed by 3 bases and V by 1 base; bases with no gene match: 5.

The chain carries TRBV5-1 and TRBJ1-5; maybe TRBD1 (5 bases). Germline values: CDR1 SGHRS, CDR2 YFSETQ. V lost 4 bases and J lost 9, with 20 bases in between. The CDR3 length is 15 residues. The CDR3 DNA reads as TGCGCCAGCAGCCCCCTTGGGGGTCCGAGTGGGCCCCAGCATTTT. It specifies CASSPLGGPSGPQHF.

The CDR3 coding sequence is TGTGCCAGCAGTGCCCACCGGGAACCAACTAACTATGGCTACACCTTC. It is translated as CASSAHREPTNYGYTF. This sequence joins TRBV12-3 or TRBV12-4 and TRBJ1-2; D is uncertain. Trimming left V 5 bases short and J 0 bases short, with 16 bases between. The CDR3 consists of 16 residues.

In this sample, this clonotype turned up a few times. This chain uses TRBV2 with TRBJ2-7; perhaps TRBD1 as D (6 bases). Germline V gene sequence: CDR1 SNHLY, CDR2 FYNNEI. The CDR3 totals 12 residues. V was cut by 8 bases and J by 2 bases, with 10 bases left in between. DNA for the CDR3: TGTGCCAGCCAGGGGCCCGCCTACGAGCAGTACTTC. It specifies CASQGPAYEQYF.

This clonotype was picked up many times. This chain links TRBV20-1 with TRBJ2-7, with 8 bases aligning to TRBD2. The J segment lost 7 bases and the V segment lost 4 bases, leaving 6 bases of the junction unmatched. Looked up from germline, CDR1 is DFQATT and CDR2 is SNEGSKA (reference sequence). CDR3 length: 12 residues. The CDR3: CSAKREIGEQYF. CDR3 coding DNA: TGCAGTGCTAAGCGGGAGATAGGGGAGCAGTACTTC.

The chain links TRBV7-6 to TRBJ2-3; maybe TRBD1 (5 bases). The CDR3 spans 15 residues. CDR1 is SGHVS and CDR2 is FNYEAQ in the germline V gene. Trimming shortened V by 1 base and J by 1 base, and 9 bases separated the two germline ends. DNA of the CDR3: TGTGCCAGCAGCTTAGTAAAACAGGGCACAGATACGCAGTATTTT. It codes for CASSLVKQGTDTQYF.

CDR3 loop: CASSLTTSRAYEQYF. The CDR3 DNA sequence: TGTGCCAGCAGTCTCACGACTAGCAGGGCGTACGAGCAGTACTTC. This rearrangement joins TRBV27 to TRBJ2-4, with 7 bases identical to TRBD2. The end of the DNA fits TRBJ2-7 better, so the J call may be wrong. The CDR3 loop spans 15 amino acids. CDR1 and CDR2 from the germline V gene are MNHEY and SMNVEV (reference sequence).

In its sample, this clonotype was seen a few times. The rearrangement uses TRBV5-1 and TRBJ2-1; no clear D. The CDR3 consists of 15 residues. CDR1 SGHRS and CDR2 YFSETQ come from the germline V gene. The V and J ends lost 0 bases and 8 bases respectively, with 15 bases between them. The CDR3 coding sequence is TGCGCCAGCAGCTTGGGTGGGCGTCAATTCGATGAGCAGTTCTTC. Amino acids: CASSLGGRQFDEQFF. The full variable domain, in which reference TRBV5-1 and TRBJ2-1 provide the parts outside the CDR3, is KAGVTQTPRYLIKTRGQQVTLSCSPISGHRSVSWYQQTPGQGLQFLFEYFSETQRNKGNFPGRFSGRQFSNSRSEMNVSTLELGDSALYLCASSLGGRQFDEQFFGPGTRLTVL.

CDR3 bases: TGTGCCAGCTCACCAGAGATGCACCAGTCTAACTATGGCTACACCTTC. Translation gives CASSPEMHQSNYGYTF. The chain employs TRBV18 and TRBJ1-2; unclear D gene. The CDR3 extends over 16 amino acids. The germline V gene has CDR1 KGHSH and CDR2 LQKENI. V shed 2 bases and J shed 0 bases, with 13 bases lying between them.

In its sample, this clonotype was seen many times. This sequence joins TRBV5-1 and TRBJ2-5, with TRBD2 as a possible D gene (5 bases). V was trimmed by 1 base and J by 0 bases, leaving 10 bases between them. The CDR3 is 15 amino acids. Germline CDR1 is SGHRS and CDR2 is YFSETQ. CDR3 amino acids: CASSLFSGNQETQYF. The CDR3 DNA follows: TGCGCCAGCAGCTTGTTCTCGGGGAACCAAGAGACCCAGTACTTC.

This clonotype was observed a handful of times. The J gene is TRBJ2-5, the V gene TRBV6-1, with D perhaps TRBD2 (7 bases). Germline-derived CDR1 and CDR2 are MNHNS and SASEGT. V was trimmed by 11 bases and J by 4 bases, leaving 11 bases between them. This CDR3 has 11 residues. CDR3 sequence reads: CAWGGPETQYF. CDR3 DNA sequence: TGTGCCTGGGGGGGCCCAGAGACCCAGTACTTC.

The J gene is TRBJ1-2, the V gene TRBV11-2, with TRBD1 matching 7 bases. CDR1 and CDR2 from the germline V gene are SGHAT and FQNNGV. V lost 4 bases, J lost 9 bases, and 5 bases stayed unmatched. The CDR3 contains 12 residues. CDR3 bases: TGTGCCAGCAGCTCAGGGGGACCAAGCTACACCTTC. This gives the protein CASSSGGPSYTF.

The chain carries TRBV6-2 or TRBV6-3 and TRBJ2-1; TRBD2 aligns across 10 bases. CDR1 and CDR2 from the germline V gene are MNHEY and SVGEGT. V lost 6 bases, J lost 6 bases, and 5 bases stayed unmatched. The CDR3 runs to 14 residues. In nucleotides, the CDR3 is TGTGCCAGCAGACCTAGCGGGAGCGCCAATGAGCAGTTCTTC. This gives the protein CASRPSGSANEQFF.

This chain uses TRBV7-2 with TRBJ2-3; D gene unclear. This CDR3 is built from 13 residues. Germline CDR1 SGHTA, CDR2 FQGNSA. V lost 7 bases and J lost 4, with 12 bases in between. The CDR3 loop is CASTESRSDTQYF. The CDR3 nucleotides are TGTGCCAGCACGGAGTCTCGGTCAGATACGCAGTATTTT.

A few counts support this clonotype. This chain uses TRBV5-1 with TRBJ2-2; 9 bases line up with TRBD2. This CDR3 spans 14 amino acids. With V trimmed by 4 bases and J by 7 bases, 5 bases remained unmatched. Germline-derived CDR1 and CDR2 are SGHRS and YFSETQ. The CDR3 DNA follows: TGCGCCAGCAGCCCCGGGACTAGCTACGGGGAGCTGTTTTTT. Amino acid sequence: CASSPGTSYGELFF.